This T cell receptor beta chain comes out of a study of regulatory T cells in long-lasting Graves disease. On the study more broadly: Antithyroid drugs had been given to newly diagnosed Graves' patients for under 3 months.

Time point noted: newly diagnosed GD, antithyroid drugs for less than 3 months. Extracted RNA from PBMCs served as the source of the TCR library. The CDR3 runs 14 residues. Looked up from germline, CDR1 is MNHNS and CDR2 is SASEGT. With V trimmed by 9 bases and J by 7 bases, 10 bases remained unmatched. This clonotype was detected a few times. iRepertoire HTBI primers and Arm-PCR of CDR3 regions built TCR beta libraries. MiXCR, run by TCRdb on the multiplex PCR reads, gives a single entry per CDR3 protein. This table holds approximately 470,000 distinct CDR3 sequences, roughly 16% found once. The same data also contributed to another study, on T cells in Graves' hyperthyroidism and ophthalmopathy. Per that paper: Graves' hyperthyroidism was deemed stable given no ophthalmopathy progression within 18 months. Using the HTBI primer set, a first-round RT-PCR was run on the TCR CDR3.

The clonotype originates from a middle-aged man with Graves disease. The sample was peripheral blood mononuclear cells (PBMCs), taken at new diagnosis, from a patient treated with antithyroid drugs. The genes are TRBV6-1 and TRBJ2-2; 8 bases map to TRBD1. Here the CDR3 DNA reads TGTGCCAGACCAATTCTTGGACAGGGCGGGGAGCTGTTTTTT. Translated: CARPILGQGGELFF.